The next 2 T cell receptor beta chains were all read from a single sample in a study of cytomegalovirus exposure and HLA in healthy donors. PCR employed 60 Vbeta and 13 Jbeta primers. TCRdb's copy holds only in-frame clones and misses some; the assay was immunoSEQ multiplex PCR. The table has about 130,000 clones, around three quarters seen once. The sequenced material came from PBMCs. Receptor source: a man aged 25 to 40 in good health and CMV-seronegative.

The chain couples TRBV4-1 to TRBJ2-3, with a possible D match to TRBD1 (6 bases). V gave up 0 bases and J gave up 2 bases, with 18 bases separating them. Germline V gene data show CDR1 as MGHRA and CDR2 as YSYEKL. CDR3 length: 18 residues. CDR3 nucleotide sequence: TGCGCCAGCAGCCAAGATATTTCCCAGGGGCTAAACACAGATACGCAGTATTTT. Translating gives CASSQDISQGLNTDTQYF.

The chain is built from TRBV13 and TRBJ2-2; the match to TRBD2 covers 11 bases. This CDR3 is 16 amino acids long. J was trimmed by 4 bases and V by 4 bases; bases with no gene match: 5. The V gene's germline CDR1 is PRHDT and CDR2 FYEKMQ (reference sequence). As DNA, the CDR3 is TGTGCCAGCAGCTCCCGACTAGCGGGAAGCACCGGGGAGCTGTTTTTT. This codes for CASSSRLAGSTGELFF.